The 32 T cell receptor beta chains listed next were all sequenced from one sample in a study of blood T cell repertoires in COVID-19. Some clones are missing from TCRdb's copy, which holds only in-frame ones; the method was immunoSEQ multiplex PCR. The sample gives some 60,000 clones, 85% of which show up once; approximately 16% is in the top ten. Sequences were obtained from peripheral blood. All receptors derive from a human donor in a cohort sampled during active COVID-19.

This chain joins TRBV6-5 and TRBJ1-2; the D is unclear. CDR1 is MNHEY, CDR2 SVGAGI, per germline. V gave up 5 bases and J gave up 8 bases, with 18 bases separating them. CDR3 length: 14 residues. The DNA for the CDR3 is TGTGCCAGCAGTCACCCCGTATGGGAGATGGGCTACACCTTC. Its translation: CASSHPVWEMGYTF.

The genes are TRBV6-2 or TRBV6-3 and TRBJ2-3; maybe TRBD1 (6 bases). The CDR3 length is 12 residues. Looked up from germline, CDR1 is MNHEY and CDR2 is SVGEGT. Trimming took off 2 bases at V and 9 bases at J, with 9 bases between the two ends. CDR3 nucleotides: TGTGCCAGCAGTTACCCCGGACAGACGCAGTATTTT. Translated, it gives CASSYPGQTQYF.

V is TRBV9 and J is TRBJ2-3; TRBD1 matches at 7 bases. CDR1 SGDLS and CDR2 YYNGEE come from the germline V gene. Losses at the gene ends were 4 bases for V and 6 bases for J; bases not matched to a gene: 8. The CDR3 extends over 14 amino acids. This CDR3 is CASSPRQGWDTQYF. The CDR3 DNA reads as TGTGCCAGCAGCCCGCGACAGGGTTGGGATACGCAGTATTTT.

This rearrangement joins TRBV4-2 to TRBJ2-7; the D is unclear. CDR1 is LGHNA and CDR2 is YNFKEQ in the germline V gene. The ends were cut back, 4 bases at V and 4 bases at J, with 20 bases in the middle. The CDR3 runs 16 residues. The CDR3 loop is CASSPTSVTSSYEQYF. The CDR3 bases are TGTGCCAGCAGCCCCACGAGCGTTACCTCCTCTTACGAGCAGTACTTC.

The V gene is TRBV5-1, the J gene TRBJ1-1, with D possibly being TRBD1 (5 bases). The CDR3 totals 15 residues. The germline V gene has CDR1 SGHRS and CDR2 YFSETQ. V shed 0 bases and J shed 1 base, with 10 bases lying between them. Written as DNA, the CDR3 is TGCGCCAGCAGCTTGGTCGCAGGGTCGAACACTGAAGCTTTCTTT. Protein: CASSLVAGSNTEAFF.

This sequence joins TRBV27 and TRBJ2-2, with D possibly being TRBD2 (6 bases). Germline CDR1 is MNHEY and CDR2 is SMNVEV (reference sequence). V was pared by 11 bases and J by 4 bases, with 17 bases between. The CDR3 loop spans 14 amino acids. This chain's CDR3 is CAARFSGGTGELFF. CDR3 in DNA: TGTGCCGCTCGGTTCTCCGGGGGCACCGGGGAGCTGTTTTTT.

The genes are TRBV27 and TRBJ2-1; maybe TRBD2 (7 bases). The CDR3 consists of 15 residues. Germline values: CDR1 MNHEY, CDR2 SMNVEV (reference sequence). Between the trimmed V and J ends, which lost 6 bases and 2 bases, there was a span of 14 bases. The CDR3 loop reads CASSRRGGTYNEQFF. The CDR3, as DNA: TGTGCCAGCAGCCGGAGGGGGGGGACCTACAATGAGCAGTTCTTC.

The rearrangement links TRBV18 to TRBJ2-1; 11 bases match TRBD2. Germline-derived CDR1 and CDR2 are KGHSH and LQKENI. There are 17 residues in the CDR3. J lost 0 bases, V lost 3 bases, and 4 bases had no gene match. The CDR3 protein is CASSPGTSGISYNEQFF. CDR3 coding DNA: TGTGCCAGCTCACCTGGGACTAGCGGAATCTCCTACAATGAGCAGTTCTTC.

This clone was recorded once. The chain recombines TRBV5-1 with TRBJ2-1, with 9 bases matching TRBD2. This CDR3 has 15 residues. Germline loops: CDR1 SGHRS, CDR2 YFSETQ. Germline trimming cut 7 bases from V and 2 bases from J; bases unmatched to any gene: 7. CDR3 loop: CASRGPSGTYNEQFF. DNA for the CDR3: TGCGCCAGCCGAGGCCCTAGCGGGACCTACAATGAGCAGTTCTTC.

This clone was seen more than once but under ten times. The J gene is TRBJ1-5, the V gene TRBV6-2 or TRBV6-3; D ambiguous. V lost 5 bases and J 3 bases, leaving 17 bases between the germline ends. CDR3 size: 16 residues. CDR1 is MNHEY and CDR2 is SVGEGT in the germline V gene. CDR3 amino acids: CASSDTFTMSNQPQHF. CDR3 nucleotide sequence: TGTGCCAGCAGTGACACGTTTACCATGTCCAATCAGCCCCAGCATTTT.

The rearrangement links TRBV5-1 to TRBJ2-3; 7 bases line up with TRBD1. The CDR3 length is 13 residues. Germline values: CDR1 SGHRS, CDR2 YFSETQ. V dropped 1 base and J dropped 14; count of bases not matched to a gene: 10. The CDR3 nucleotides read TGCGCCAGCAGCTTGTCCCGACAGGGAGTCCGGTATTTT. It is translated as CASSLSRQGVRYF.

The rearrangement uses TRBV7-9 and TRBJ2-3; weak D call: TRBD2 (6 bases). There are 11 residues in the CDR3. Germline V gene data show CDR1 as SEHNR and CDR2 as FQNEAQ (reference sequence). The germline V and J ends were trimmed by 7 bases and 4 bases, with 6 bases remaining between them. The CDR3 DNA reads TGTGCCAGCACTAGCGCAGATACGCAGTATTTT. This gives the protein CASTSADTQYF. The whole variable domain, filled in from reference TRBV7-9 and TRBJ2-3, reads DTGVSQNPRHKITKRGQNVTFRCDPISEHNRLYWYRQTLGQGPEFLTYFQNEAQLEKSRLLSDRFSAERPKGSFSTLEIQRTEQGDSAMYLCASTSADTQYFGPGTRLTVL.

The V gene is TRBV10-1, the J gene TRBJ2-6; D gene ambiguous. The V end was cut by 9 bases, the J end by 0 bases, with 6 bases between. The CDR3 loop spans 13 amino acids. Germline loops: CDR1 WNHNN, CDR2 SYGVQD (reference sequence). Here the CDR3 reads CASGPSGANVLTF. The CDR3 coding sequence is TGCGCCAGTGGGCCCTCTGGGGCCAACGTCCTGACTTTC.

CDR3 DNA sequence: TGTGCCAGCAGCAGGGACAGCAACCCCAATCAGCCCCAGCATTTT. Its protein is CASSRDSNPNQPQHF. This chain links TRBV7-2 with TRBJ1-5; the match to TRBD1 covers 7 bases. Germline V lookup: CDR1 SGHTA, CDR2 FQGNSA. With 5 bases clipped from V and 3 bases from J, the junction kept 7 bases outside the gene matches. The CDR3 length is 15 residues.

The J gene is TRBJ2-3, the V gene TRBV30; 9 nucleotides line up with TRBD2. This CDR3 region has 15 residues. Trimming took 2 bases from V and 5 from J; bases not matched to a gene: 8. The V gene's germline CDR1 is GTSNPN and CDR2 SVGIG (reference sequence). This CDR3 is CAWSYQRGEGDTQYF. The CDR3 bases are TGTGCCTGGAGTTACCAGCGGGGGGAGGGAGATACGCAGTATTTT.

The chain recombines TRBV6-5 with TRBJ1-1, with TRBD1 matching 8 bases. The CDR3 has 11 amino acids. Germline values: CDR1 MNHEY, CDR2 SVGAGI. J gave up 13 bases and V 6 bases, and 7 bases lay outside the gene matches. The CDR3 DNA sequence: TGTGCCAGCAGCAAAGGACAGGGATTTTTCTTT. Its translation is CASSKGQGFFF.

This clone has only a few counts. The V call is TRBV7-9, the J call TRBJ1-5; D not certain. The CDR3 contains 14 residues. The ends were cut back, 1 base at V and 1 base at J, with 5 bases in the middle. The V gene's germline CDR1 is SEHNR and CDR2 FQNEAQ (reference sequence). The DNA of the CDR3 is TGTGCCAGCAGCTTAGAGCGGAGCAATCAGCCCCAGCATTTT. Amino acid sequence: CASSLERSNQPQHF.

The rearrangement links TRBV5-4 to TRBJ2-3, with 8 nucleotides matching TRBD2. Looked up from germline, CDR1 is SGHNT and CDR2 is YYREEE (reference sequence). Trimming cost V 0 bases and J 0 bases; bases outside gene matches: 3. This CDR3 is 16 amino acids long. The DNA of the CDR3 is TGTGCCAGCAGCTTGGGGGCGGGGGGTAGCACAGATACGCAGTATTTT. Translated: CASSLGAGGSTDTQYF.

The CDR3 spells CASSLLDRAAGEKLFF. The CDR3 nucleotides are TGTGCCAGCAGCTTACTGGACAGGGCGGCGGGTGAAAAACTGTTTTTT. The rearrangement links TRBV7-6 to TRBJ1-4; 8 bases map to TRBD1. The CDR3 is made up of 16 amino acids. J was trimmed by 7 bases and V by 2 bases; bases with no gene match: 9. Germline loops: CDR1 SGHVS, CDR2 FNYEAQ.

The chain carries TRBV12-3 or TRBV12-4 and TRBJ2-3; possibly TRBD1 for D (5 bases). The CDR3 loop spans 13 amino acids. V was pared by 5 bases and J by 5 bases, with 11 bases between. CDR3 residues: CASSRTRRDTQYF. CDR3 coding DNA: TGTGCCAGCAGTCGGACAAGGCGAGATACGCAGTATTTT.

The J gene is TRBJ1-2, the V gene TRBV6-6, with D maybe TRBD1 (5 bases). Trimming stripped 5 bases from V and 8 bases from J, with 12 bases between. Germline lookup yields CDR1 MNHNY and CDR2 SVGAGI (reference sequence). This CDR3 comprises 12 residues. The CDR3 protein is CASSPGPGGYTF. The CDR3 coding sequence is TGTGCCAGCAGTCCAGGGCCGGGCGGCTACACCTTC.

The chain recombines TRBV18 with TRBJ2-6; 7 nucleotides line up with TRBD1. Germline CDR1 and CDR2: KGHSH and LQKENI. J lost 2 bases, V lost 3 bases, and 4 bases had no gene match. The CDR3 loop spans 16 amino acids. The CDR3, as DNA: TGTGCCAGCTCACCGACAGGGTTTACTGGGGCCAACGTCCTGACTTTC. Translation gives CASSPTGFTGANVLTF.

The V and J genes are TRBV18 and TRBJ1-6, with D possibly TRBD1 on 5 matching bases. The germline V gene encodes CDR1 KGHSH and CDR2 LQKENI. V gave up 3 bases and J gave up 8 bases, with 11 bases separating them. The CDR3 is made up of 14 amino acids. The chain's CDR3 is CASSPLQADSPLHF. The CDR3 coding sequence is TGTGCCAGCTCACCCCTACAGGCGGATTCACCCCTCCACTTT. The whole variable domain, filled in from reference TRBV18 and TRBJ1-6, reads NAGVMQNPRHLVRRRGQEARLRCSPMKGHSHVYWYRQLPEEGLKFMVYLQKENIIDESGMPKERFSAEFPKEGPSILRIQQVVRGDSAAYFCASSPLQADSPLHFGNGTRLTVT.

This sequence joins TRBV6-5 and TRBJ1-5, with D maybe TRBD1 (6 bases). The CDR3 length is 14 residues. Germline assignment: CDR1 MNHEY and CDR2 SVGAGI. Trimming cost V 6 bases and J 7 bases, with 16 bases left between them. The DNA of the CDR3 is TGTGCCAGCAGCGATACAGGGTATGGGCAGCCCCAGCATTTT. Translating gives CASSDTGYGQPQHF.

The chain combines TRBV9 with TRBJ2-1; TRBD2 matches at 14 bases. CDR3 length equals 15 residues. V shed 0 bases, J shed 9 bases, and the junction held 2 bases outside the gene matches. Germline V CDR1 and CDR2: SGDLS, YYNGEE. The CDR3 DNA follows: TGTGCCAGCAGCGTAGGGACTAGCGGGGGGTTTGAGCAGTTCTTC. This encodes CASSVGTSGGFEQFF.

The rearrangement joins TRBV11-2 to TRBJ2-2; maybe TRBD1 (6 bases). The CDR3 length is 15 residues. Germline lookup yields CDR1 SGHAT and CDR2 FQNNGV. V was trimmed by 1 base and J by 5 bases, leaving 11 bases between them. CDR3 sequence: CASSLVPTGTGELFF. CDR3 DNA: TGTGCCAGCAGCTTAGTCCCGACAGGTACCGGGGAGCTGTTTTTT.

The chain has TRBV5-1 and TRBJ2-7; possibly TRBD1 for D (6 bases). V was clipped by 4 bases and J by 5 bases, with 13 bases between them. This CDR3 is 13 amino acids long. Germline V gene data show CDR1 as SGHRS and CDR2 as YFSETQ. The CDR3 DNA follows: TGCGCCAGCAGCCCCGGGACAAGTGACGAGCAGTACTTC. Translating it yields CASSPGTSDEQYF. The full variable domain, completed using reference TRBV5-1 and TRBJ2-7, is KAGVTQTPRYLIKTRGQQVTLSCSPISGHRSVSWYQQTPGQGLQFLFEYFSETQRNKGNFPGRFSGRQFSNSRSEMNVSTLELGDSALYLCASSPGTSDEQYFGPGTRLTVT.

This chain uses TRBV4-3 with TRBJ2-1, with 9 bases identical to TRBD1. The junction had 5 bases not matched to a gene; V was cut back by 5 bases and J by 3 bases. The CDR3 is made up of 15 amino acids. CDR1 and CDR2 from the germline V gene are LGHNA and YSLEER. CDR3: CASSSDRGNYNEQFF. The DNA of the CDR3 is TGCGCCAGCAGCTCCGACAGGGGGAACTACAATGAGCAGTTCTTC.

This clone was counted once. V usage is TRBV27 and J usage is TRBJ2-7; 8 bases fit TRBD2. The CDR3 is made up of 15 amino acids. CDR1 is MNHEY, CDR2 SMNVEV, per germline (reference sequence). Unmatched junction bases numbered 10, after V lost 3 bases and J lost 6 bases. The CDR3 DNA sequence: TGTGCCAGCAGTTTGGTGTACGGGGGGGCATTCGAGCAGTACTTC. Encoded protein: CASSLVYGGAFEQYF.

The V and J genes are TRBV9 and TRBJ2-3; 7 positions match TRBD2. The CDR3 is 16 residues long. Germline V gene sequence: CDR1 SGDLS, CDR2 YYNGEE. The junction had 5 bases not matched to a gene; V was cut back by 0 bases and J by 1 base. The CDR3 DNA reads TGTGCCAGCAGCGTAGTCGGGGGGTCGGGCACAGATACGCAGTATTTT. As protein: CASSVVGGSGTDTQYF.

This clone has just one count. The rearrangement joins TRBV25-1 to TRBJ1-1; D is uncertain. The V end was cut by 4 bases, the J end by 8 bases, with 11 bases between. CDR3 length equals 12 residues. Germline V gene data show CDR1 as MGHDK and CDR2 as SYGVNS. The CDR3 bases are TGTGCCAGCAGTGGGCTCCAGAAGGAAGCTTTCTTT. This gives the protein CASSGLQKEAFF.

This clone was recorded only once. This rearrangement joins TRBV7-3 to TRBJ2-1; 13 bases match TRBD2. In germline, CDR1 is SGHTA, CDR2 FQGTGA. The CDR3 contains 16 residues. The V gene end was trimmed by 2 bases and the J gene end by 8 bases; junction bases not matched to a gene: 6. The CDR3 DNA reads TGTGCCAGCAGCTTAGCCGGGACTAGCGGGGTGTATGAGCAGTTCTTC. As protein: CASSLAGTSGVYEQFF.